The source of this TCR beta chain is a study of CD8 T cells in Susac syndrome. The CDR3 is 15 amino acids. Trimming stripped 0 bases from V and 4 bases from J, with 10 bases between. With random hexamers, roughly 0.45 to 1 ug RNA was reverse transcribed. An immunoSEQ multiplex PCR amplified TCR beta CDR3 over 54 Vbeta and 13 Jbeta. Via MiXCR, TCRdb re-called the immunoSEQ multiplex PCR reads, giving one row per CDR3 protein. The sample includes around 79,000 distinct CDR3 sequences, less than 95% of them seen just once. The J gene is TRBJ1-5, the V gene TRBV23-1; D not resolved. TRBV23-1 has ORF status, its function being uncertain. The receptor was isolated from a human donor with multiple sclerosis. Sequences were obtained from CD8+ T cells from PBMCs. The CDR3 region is CASSQSTLANQPQHF. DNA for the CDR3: TGCGCCAGCAGTCAATCGACTCTTGCTAATCAGCCCCAGCATTTT.